The 27 T cell receptor beta chains listed next were all sequenced from one sample in a study of blood T cell repertoires in COVID-19. Here immunoSEQ multiplex PCR was the method, and the copy in TCRdb shows in-frame clones only, minus some. The sample lists fewer than 350,000 clones, about 90% occurring once. Sequencing was done on a sample of peripheral blood. These receptors were collected from a woman in her twenties or thirties with COVID-19, enrolled during active disease.

The rearrangement links TRBV5-4 to TRBJ2-5; possibly TRBD1 for D (6 bases). The V end lost 3 bases, the J end lost 4 bases, and 13 bases lay between the germline ends. The germline CDR1 and CDR2 sequences are SGHNT and YYREEE (reference sequence). The CDR3 contains 14 residues. CDR3 nucleotide sequence: TGTGCCAGCAGCTCGGACAGAGAGCTAGAGACCCAGTACTTC. Protein product: CASSSDRELETQYF.

This rearrangement joins TRBV2 to TRBJ1-2; 9 bases line up with TRBD1. Germline assignment: CDR1 SNHLY and CDR2 FYNNEI. The CDR3 totals 14 residues. Trimming cost V 6 bases and J 0 bases; bases outside gene matches: 2. CDR3 bases: TGTGCCAGCAGACAGGGGGCCACTAACTATGGCTACACCTTC. Encoded protein: CASRQGATNYGYTF.

The chain combines TRBV5-1 with TRBJ2-2; the match to TRBD2 covers 9 bases. Germline-derived CDR1 and CDR2 are SGHRS and YFSETQ. J lost 5 bases, V lost 3 bases, and 2 bases had no gene match. This CDR3 is 14 amino acids long. The CDR3 DNA reads as TGCGCCAGCAGCTATCTAGCGGGGACCGGGGAGCTGTTTTTT. Encoded protein: CASSYLAGTGELFF. The full variable domain, with the rest looked up from reference TRBV5-1 and TRBJ2-2, is KAGVTQTPRYLIKTRGQQVTLSCSPISGHRSVSWYQQTPGQGLQFLFEYFSETQRNKGNFPGRFSGRQFSNSRSEMNVSTLELGDSALYLCASSYLAGTGELFFGEGSRLTVL.

The gene calls are TRBV13 and TRBJ2-3; 7 positions match TRBD1. The V and J ends lost 5 bases and 8 bases, in that order; junction bases with no gene match: 10. Germline V CDR1 and CDR2: PRHDT, FYEKMQ (reference sequence). CDR3 length equals 14 residues. The chain's CDR3 is CASSPTRQGLTQYF. The CDR3 DNA follows: TGTGCCAGCAGCCCAACTCGACAGGGTCTTACGCAGTATTTT.

This clone was observed once. J is TRBJ1-2 and V is TRBV12-3 or TRBV12-4; 8 bases are shared with TRBD1. The CDR3 has 13 residues. The V gene end was trimmed by 7 bases and the J gene end by 7 bases; junction bases not matched to a gene: 8. This CDR3 reads CASTFRQGSGYTF. As DNA, the CDR3 is TGTGCCAGCACCTTCCGACAGGGGTCTGGCTACACCTTC.

The chain combines TRBV11-2 with TRBJ1-2; TRBD1 matches at 7 bases. Germline CDR1 reads SGHAT; CDR2 reads FQNNGV. Trimming cost V 5 bases and J 2 bases; bases outside gene matches: 8. CDR3 length equals 15 residues. The CDR3 DNA reads as TGTGCCAGCAGCCCAACAGGGGCAATCAACTATGGCTACACCTTC. Amino acid sequence: CASSPTGAINYGYTF.

The V call is TRBV12-5, the J call TRBJ1-5; 8 bases are shared with TRBD1. V lost 0 bases to trimming and J lost 2 bases; unmatched junction nucleotides: 6. The CDR3 is 17 amino acids. Per germline, CDR1 LGHNT and CDR2 FRNRAP. CDR3 sequence: CASGLVRGQGGNQPQHF. CDR3 bases: TGTGCTAGTGGTTTGGTACGAGGACAGGGAGGCAATCAGCCCCAGCATTTT.

The chain joins TRBV3-1 (or the pseudogene TRBV3-2) to TRBJ2-7, with a tentative D call TRBD2 (6 bases). V was cut by 5 bases and J by 4 bases, with 15 bases left in between. The CDR3 is 14 amino acids. Germline CDR1 LGHDT, CDR2 YNNKEL (reference sequence). DNA for the CDR3: TGTGCCAGCAGCGATCGGGACTGGGGTTACGAGCAGTACTTC. It is translated as CASSDRDWGYEQYF.

This clone was detected only once. The chain recombines TRBV12-5 with TRBJ2-7; the D gene is possibly TRBD1 (6 bases). The germline V gene encodes CDR1 LGHNT and CDR2 FRNRAP. The V gene lost 6 bases and the J gene lost 5 bases, with 11 bases spanning the gap. The CDR3 covers 12 residues. The CDR3 sequence: CASGPQGDEQYF. DNA of the CDR3: TGTGCTAGTGGACCACAGGGCGACGAGCAGTACTTC.

V gene TRBV6-5 combines with J gene TRBJ2-7; D uncertain. This CDR3 is 14 amino acids long. The germline CDR1 and CDR2 sequences are MNHEY and SVGAGI. Trimming took 10 bases from V and 0 from J, leaving 16 bases between them. CDR3 sequence reads: CATLISLSSYEQYF. DNA for the CDR3: TGTGCCACCTTGATATCATTGAGCTCCTACGAGCAGTACTTC.

The table lists this clone with a count of one. This chain joins TRBV2 and TRBJ2-5; 13 bases line up with TRBD2. Germline values: CDR1 SNHLY, CDR2 FYNNEI. CDR3 length equals 15 residues. V dropped 4 bases and J dropped 6; count of bases not matched to a gene: 5. This CDR3 reads CASSAGTSGAKTQYF. CDR3 in DNA: TGTGCCAGCAGTGCTGGGACTAGCGGGGCGAAGACCCAGTACTTC.

This rearrangement joins TRBV7-2 to TRBJ2-7, with TRBD2 matching over 14 bases. The germline CDR1 and CDR2 sequences are SGHTA and FQGNSA. This CDR3 region has 15 residues. J lost 6 bases, V lost 2 bases, and 3 bases had no gene match. CDR3 region: CASSLPGTSGGEQYF. The CDR3, as DNA: TGTGCCAGCAGCTTACCCGGGACTAGCGGGGGCGAGCAGTACTTC.

The rearrangement links TRBV3-1 (or the pseudogene TRBV3-2) to TRBJ2-5; weak D call: TRBD1 (5 bases). Germline lookup yields CDR1 LGHDT and CDR2 YNNKEL (reference sequence). The V gene lost 1 base and the J gene lost 2 bases, with 8 bases spanning the gap. The CDR3 is made up of 14 amino acids. The CDR3 DNA reads TGTGCCAGCAGCCAAGGGACACTACAAGAGACCCAGTACTTC. Amino acid sequence: CASSQGTLQETQYF.

The V call is TRBV12-3 or TRBV12-4, the J call TRBJ2-7, with a tentative D call TRBD1 (6 bases). This CDR3 is 12 amino acids long. Trimming shortened V by 6 bases and J by 6 bases, and 12 bases separated the two germline ends. The CDR3 region is CASSRGNGEQYF. In DNA, the CDR3 is TGTGCCAGCAGCAGGGGAAATGGCGAGCAGTACTTC.

This sequence joins TRBV7-2 and TRBJ2-7; D is perhaps TRBD1 (6 bases). This CDR3 spans 13 amino acids. Germline CDR1 reads SGHTA; CDR2 reads FQGNSA. The germline V and J ends were trimmed by 5 bases and 6 bases, with 14 bases remaining between them. CDR3 bases: TGTGCCAGCAGCCCGGGACACTTCAGCGAGCAGTACTTC. This codes for CASSPGHFSEQYF.

This chain links TRBV12-3 or TRBV12-4 with TRBJ2-5, with TRBD1 matching over 7 bases. There are 13 residues in the CDR3. J was trimmed by 1 base and V by 5 bases; bases with no gene match: 1. This chain's CDR3 is CASSRDSQETQYF. CDR3 in DNA: TGTGCCAGCAGTCGGGACAGCCAAGAGACCCAGTACTTC.

Only one count was recorded for this clone. The V gene is TRBV11-3, the J gene TRBJ2-7; D possibly corresponds to TRBD2 (5 bases). This CDR3 region has 13 residues. Germline CDR1 SGHNT, CDR2 YENEEA. Between the trimmed V and J ends, which lost 1 base and 3 bases, there was a span of 7 bases. CDR3 loop: CASSLAEGYEQYF. The CDR3, as DNA: TGTGCCAGCAGCTTAGCCGAGGGCTACGAGCAGTACTTC.

The gene calls are TRBV2 and TRBJ2-5; D is unresolved. The CDR3 extends over 14 amino acids. V was pared by 8 bases and J by 9 bases, with 22 bases between. The germline gives CDR1 SNHLY, CDR2 FYNNEI. In DNA, the CDR3 is TGTGCCAGCGGCCGCTGGATGGGTAGAGGTCCCCAGTACTTC. Residues: CASGRWMGRGPQYF.

The chain combines TRBV7-9 with TRBJ2-1, with TRBD1 as a possible D gene (6 bases). The CDR3 is 16 residues long. V was trimmed by 6 bases and J by 5 bases, leaving 20 bases between them. The germline V gene encodes CDR1 SEHNR and CDR2 FQNEAQ (reference sequence). Here the CDR3 reads CASSPRQATPDNEQFF. The CDR3 DNA sequence: TGTGCCAGCAGTCCTAGACAGGCGACGCCCGACAATGAGCAGTTCTTC.

This rearrangement joins TRBV6-5 to TRBJ2-3; TRBD2 aligns across 7 bases. The CDR3 loop spans 14 amino acids. V was clipped by 8 bases and J by 3 bases; unmatched bases: 8. CDR1 is MNHEY and CDR2 is SVGAGI in the germline V gene. The CDR3 here is CASWRGRGTDTQYF. For the CDR3, the DNA is TGTGCCAGCTGGCGAGGGAGGGGTACAGATACGCAGTATTTT.

The J gene is TRBJ2-7, the V gene TRBV14; unclear D gene. The CDR3 totals 13 residues. The V end was cut by 1 base, the J end by 4 bases, with 8 bases between. CDR1 and CDR2 (germline): SGHDN, FVKESK. The CDR3 coding sequence is TGTGCCAGCAGCCAAGCGTCTTTGTACGAGCAGTACTTC. It encodes CASSQASLYEQYF.

The chain uses TRBV19 and TRBJ1-6, with a tentative D call TRBD1 (5 bases). The V end lost 8 bases, the J end lost 7 bases, and 12 bases lay between the germline ends. The CDR3 has 13 residues. CDR1 LNHDA and CDR2 SQIVND come from the germline V gene (reference sequence). DNA of the CDR3: TGTGCCAGTTCAGGGTACCGGAATTCACCCCTCCACTTT. It specifies CASSGYRNSPLHF.

The rearrangement uses TRBV19 and TRBJ2-7; 9 nucleotides agree with TRBD2. The CDR3 extends over 15 amino acids. The germline V gene encodes CDR1 LNHDA and CDR2 SQIVND (reference sequence). The V and J ends lost 2 bases and 5 bases, in that order; junction bases with no gene match: 7. Written as DNA, the CDR3 is TGTGCCAGTAGTATATTTGCGGGGGGGCCCAACGAGCAGTACTTC. It encodes CASSIFAGGPNEQYF.

This chain connects TRBV5-1 to TRBJ2-1; D is uncertain. CDR3 length equals 13 residues. Germline CDR1 is SGHRS and CDR2 is YFSETQ. Trimming stripped 0 bases from V and 7 bases from J, with 8 bases between. CDR3 bases: TGCGCCAGCAGCTTGGTTCCGTTGAATGAGCAGTTCTTC. Translating it yields CASSLVPLNEQFF.

This chain's CDR3 is CATRLNTGELFF. The CDR3 DNA reads as TGTGCCACCAGACTAAACACCGGGGAGCTGTTTTTT. The chain joins TRBV15 to TRBJ2-2; D gene uncertain. V was pared by 6 bases and J by 2 bases, with 4 bases between. This CDR3 contains 12 residues. Germline V gives CDR1 LNHNV, CDR2 YYDKDF (reference sequence).

In DNA, the CDR3 is TGTGCCAGTAGTGTCGGTGCGGGTTCTGAACAGTACTTC. Protein: CASSVGAGSEQYF. V gene TRBV19 combines with J gene TRBJ2-7, with a weak D call TRBD2 (5 bases). The CDR3 runs to 13 residues. Trimming cost V 5 bases and J 10 bases, with 18 bases left between them. CDR1 is LNHDA and CDR2 is SQIVND in the germline V gene (reference sequence).

The genes are TRBV5-5 and TRBJ2-7; 11 bases map to TRBD2. This CDR3 spans 16 amino acids. Trimming cost V 2 bases and J 6 bases; bases outside gene matches: 10. Germline V CDR1 and CDR2: SGHKS, YYEKEE (reference sequence). Here the CDR3 DNA reads TGTGCCAGCAGCTTTATGTTGGCTAGCGGGGGGTCCGAGCAGTACTTC. The encoded protein is CASSFMLASGGSEQYF.